This T cell receptor beta chain emerged from a study of T-cell reconstitution after alpha-beta-depleted transplantation in children. Unique molecular identifiers were incorporated into the prepared TCRbeta library. Each CDR3 protein gets one entry after TCRdb re-called the PCR reads with MiXCR. The table has about 640,000 distinct CDR3 sequences, approximately 15% seen once. V shed 6 bases and J shed 0 bases, with 12 bases lying between them. The CDR3 covers 15 residues. Germline CDR1 and CDR2: SGHRS and YFSETQ. This clonotype was obtained from a human donor who donated a stem cell graft to a child with acute myeloid leukemia. The material was PBMCs from the stem cell graft donor, obtained from the stem cell graft. V gene TRBV5-1 combines with J gene TRBJ2-2; D possibly uses TRBD1 or TRBD2 (5 bases each). DNA for the CDR3: TGCGCCAGCAACCGGGACGCTGCGAACACCGGGGAGCTGTTTTTT. This translates into CASNRDAANTGELFF.